This T cell receptor (beta chain) is drawn from a study of blood T cell repertoires in COVID-19. Study at large: T cells, B-cell-depleted T cells, or PBMCs supplied cDNA or gDNA.

This CDR3 region has 16 residues. From germline, CDR1 is SGHRS and CDR2 YFSETQ. V lost 4 bases, J lost 8 bases, and 11 bases stayed unmatched. The study counted Cohort 3 donors as recovered given two negative PCRs, clearance, or symptom resolution. This clone was counted a single time. Assay: immunoSEQ multiplex PCR; the TCRdb copy retains only in-frame clones and omits some. The sample comprises under 300,000 clones, around nine tenths of which are singletons, and roughly 10% rests with the top ten. The clonotype originates from a man between 35 and 55 years old who had recovered from COVID-19. The rearrangement links TRBV5-1 to TRBJ2-1, with 11 bases aligning to TRBD1. What was sequenced was PBMCs or T cells enriched from blood (not recorded which). CDR3 sequence (DNA): TGCGCCAGCAGCGAGGACAGGGGGCTGATATCGGATGAGCAGTTCTTC. It specifies CASSEDRGLISDEQFF. The full variable domain, with the rest looked up from reference TRBV5-1 and TRBJ2-1, is KAGVTQTPRYLIKTRGQQVTLSCSPISGHRSVSWYQQTPGQGLQFLFEYFSETQRNKGNFPGRFSGRQFSNSRSEMNVSTLELGDSALYLCASSEDRGLISDEQFFGPGTRLTVL.